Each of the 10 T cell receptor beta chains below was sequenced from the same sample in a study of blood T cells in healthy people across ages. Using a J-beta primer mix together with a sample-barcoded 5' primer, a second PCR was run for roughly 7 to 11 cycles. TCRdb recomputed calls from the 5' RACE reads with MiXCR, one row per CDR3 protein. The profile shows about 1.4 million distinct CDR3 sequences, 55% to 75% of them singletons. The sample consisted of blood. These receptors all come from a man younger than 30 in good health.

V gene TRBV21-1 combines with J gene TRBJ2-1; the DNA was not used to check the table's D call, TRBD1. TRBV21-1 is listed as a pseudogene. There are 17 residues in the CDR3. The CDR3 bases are TGTGCCAGCAGCAAAGGGGGCTTGAGAAACACCTACAATGAGCAGTTCTTC. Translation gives CASSKGGLRNTYNEQFF.

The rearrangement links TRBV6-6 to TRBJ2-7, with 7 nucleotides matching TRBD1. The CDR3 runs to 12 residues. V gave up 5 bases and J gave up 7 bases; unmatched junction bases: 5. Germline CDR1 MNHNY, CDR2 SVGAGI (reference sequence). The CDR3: CASSLWTGEQYF. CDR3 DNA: TGTGCCAGCAGTCTCTGGACAGGAGAGCAGTACTTC.

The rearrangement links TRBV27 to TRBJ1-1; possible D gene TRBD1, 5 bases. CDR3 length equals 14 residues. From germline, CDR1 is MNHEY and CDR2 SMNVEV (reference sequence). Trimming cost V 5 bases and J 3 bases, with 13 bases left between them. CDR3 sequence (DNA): TGTGCCAGCAGTCCCCCAGGGCATCACACTGAAGCTTTCTTT. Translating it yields CASSPPGHHTEAFF.

CDR3 in DNA: TGTGCCAGTAGTATAGCTTGGGCAAGGGACGAGCAGTACTTC. Its protein is CASSIAWARDEQYF. This chain links TRBV19 with TRBJ2-7; no clear D gene. V shed 1 base and J shed 5 bases, with 12 bases lying between them. CDR1 and CDR2 from the germline V gene are LNHDA and SQIVND (reference sequence). The CDR3 sequence is 14 residues long.

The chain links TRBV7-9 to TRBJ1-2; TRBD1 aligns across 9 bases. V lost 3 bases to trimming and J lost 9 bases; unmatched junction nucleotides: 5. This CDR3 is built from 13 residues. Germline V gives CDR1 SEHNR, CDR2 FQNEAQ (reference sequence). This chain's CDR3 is CASSLNTGGSYTF. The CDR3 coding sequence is TGTGCCAGCAGCTTGAACACAGGGGGCAGCTACACCTTC.

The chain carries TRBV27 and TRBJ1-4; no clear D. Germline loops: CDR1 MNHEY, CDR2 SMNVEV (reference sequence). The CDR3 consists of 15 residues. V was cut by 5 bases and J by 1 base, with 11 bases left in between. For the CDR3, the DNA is TGTGCCAGCAGTGCCCTGACCTTAACTAATGAAAAACTGTTTTTT. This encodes CASSALTLTNEKLFF.

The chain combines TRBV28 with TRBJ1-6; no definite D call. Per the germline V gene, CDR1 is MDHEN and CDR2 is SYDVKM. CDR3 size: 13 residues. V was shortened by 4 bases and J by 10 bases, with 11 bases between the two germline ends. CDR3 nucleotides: TGTGCCAGCAGTTCCCCGGCGAAGTCACCCCTCCACTTT. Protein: CASSSPAKSPLHF.

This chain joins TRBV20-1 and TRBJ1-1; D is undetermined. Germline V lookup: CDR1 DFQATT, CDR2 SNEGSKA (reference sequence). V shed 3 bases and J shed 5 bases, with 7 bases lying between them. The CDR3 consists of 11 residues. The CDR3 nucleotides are TGCAGTGCTAGCCATCGGACTGAAGCTTTCTTT. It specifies CSASHRTEAFF.

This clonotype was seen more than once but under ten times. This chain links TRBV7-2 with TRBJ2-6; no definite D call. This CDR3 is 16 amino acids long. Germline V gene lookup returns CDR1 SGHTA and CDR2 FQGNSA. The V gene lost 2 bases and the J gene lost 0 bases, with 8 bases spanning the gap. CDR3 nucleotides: TGTGCCAGCAGCTTATTAGTAAGCTCTGGGGCCAACGTCCTGACTTTC. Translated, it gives CASSLLVSSGANVLTF.

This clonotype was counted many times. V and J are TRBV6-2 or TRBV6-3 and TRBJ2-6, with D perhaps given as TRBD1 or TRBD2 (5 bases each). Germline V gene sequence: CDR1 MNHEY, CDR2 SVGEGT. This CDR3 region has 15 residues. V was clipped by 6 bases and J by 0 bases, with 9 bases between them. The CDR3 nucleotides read TGTGCCAGCAGCTGGGGGAACTCTGGGGCCAACGTCCTGACTTTC. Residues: CASSWGNSGANVLTF.